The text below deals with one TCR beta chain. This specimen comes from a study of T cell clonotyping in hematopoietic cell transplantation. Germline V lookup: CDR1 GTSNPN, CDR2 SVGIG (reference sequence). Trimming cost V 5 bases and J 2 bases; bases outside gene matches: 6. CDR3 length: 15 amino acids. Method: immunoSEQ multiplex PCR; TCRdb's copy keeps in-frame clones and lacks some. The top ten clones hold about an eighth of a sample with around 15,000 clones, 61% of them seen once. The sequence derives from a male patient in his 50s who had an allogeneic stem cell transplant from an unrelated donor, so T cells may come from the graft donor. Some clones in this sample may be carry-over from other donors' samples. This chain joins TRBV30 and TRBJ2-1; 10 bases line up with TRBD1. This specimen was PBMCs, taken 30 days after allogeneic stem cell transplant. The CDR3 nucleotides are TGTGCCTGGGGGGGCGGACAGGGGGCCTACAATGAGCAGTTCTTC. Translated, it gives CAWGGGQGAYNEQFF.